A selection of T cell receptor beta chains follows, all from one sample in a study of identical twins. TCRdb re-analysed the 5' RACE reads in MiXCR, keeping a single row per CDR3 protein. Here the sample spans approximately 600,000 distinct CDR3 sequences, under 8.5% being singletons. These data also featured in a second study, about yellow fever vaccine responses in identical twins.

The sequenced sample was PBMCs. The receptors stem from a young woman in good health. Both conserved end residues are trimmed from each CDR3. The order of the fields is V gene, J gene, CDR3 protein.

TRBV6-6,TRBJ1-1,ASTTGPYTEAL
TRBV3-1,TRBJ2-3,ASSSQLAGGTDAQY
TRBV24-1,TRBJ2-6,ATSRSSGANVLT
TRBV19,TRBJ2-5,ASSSSRDWNQETQY
TRBV7-2,TRBJ2-3,ASSLRLAERTDTQY
TRBV5-1,TRBJ2-3,ASSFGTSDYTDTQY
TRBV29-1,TRBJ2-2,SVRPGALSGTGELF
TRBV10-3,TRBJ1-6,AITAGSNNSPLH
TRBV29-1,TRBJ1-3,SVPGHPGNTIY
TRBV19,TRBJ1-1,ASKLGAAENTEAF
TRBV7-9,TRBJ2-5,ASSSPGRETQY
TRBV10-2,TRBJ1-2,AIQGLYGYT
TRBV15,TRBJ1-2,ATTRIPGEVYGYT
TRBV6-5,TRBJ1-2,ASTPGGDGYT
TRBV5-1,TRBJ2-5,ASSLGPSGNQQETQY
TRBV5-1,TRBJ2-5,ASSLSIRETQY
TRBV7-9,TRBJ1-1,ASSPISGWGYTEAF
TRBV15,TRBJ2-2,ATSSLAGQNTGELF
TRBV27,TRBJ1-5,ASSPSGGMGSNQPQH
TRBV2,TRBJ2-1,ASPGDGSSYNEQF
TRBV27,TRBJ2-3,ASSLSGLAGGKDTQY
TRBV6-2/TRBV6-3,TRBJ1-2,ASSTRTGEYGYT
TRBV5-1,TRBJ2-3,ASSEPTSTSTDTQY
TRBV28,TRBJ2-6,ASGSGTGANVLT
TRBV20-1,TRBJ2-6,SASNPRALTPLT
TRBV12-3/TRBV12-4,TRBJ2-5,ASSLTSQGGTQY
TRBV20-1,TRBJ1-4,SARSGWGNEKLF
TRBV19,TRBJ2-3,ASSTGGGGTDTQY
TRBV6-1,TRBJ2-2,ASSEWGSGSGELF